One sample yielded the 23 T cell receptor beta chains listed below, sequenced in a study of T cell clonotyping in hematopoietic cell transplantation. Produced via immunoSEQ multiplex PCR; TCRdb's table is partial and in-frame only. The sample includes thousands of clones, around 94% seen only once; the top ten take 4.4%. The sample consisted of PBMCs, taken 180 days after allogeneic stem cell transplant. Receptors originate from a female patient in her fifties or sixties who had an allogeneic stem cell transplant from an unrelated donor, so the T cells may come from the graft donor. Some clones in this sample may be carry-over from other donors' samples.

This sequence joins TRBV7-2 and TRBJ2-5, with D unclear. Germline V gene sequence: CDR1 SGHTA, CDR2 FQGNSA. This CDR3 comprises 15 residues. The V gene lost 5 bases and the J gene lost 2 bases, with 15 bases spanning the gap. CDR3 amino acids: CASSPVLGTQETQYF. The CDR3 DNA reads TGTGCCAGCAGCCCAGTCTTGGGCACTCAAGAGACCCAGTACTTC.

CDR3 sequence reads: CASQLSRNTGELFF. The CDR3 DNA follows: TGTGCCAGCCAGCTGTCCAGGAACACCGGGGAGCTGTTTTTT. This chain connects TRBV11-2 to TRBJ2-2; D not resolved. The germline V gene has CDR1 SGHAT and CDR2 FQNNGV. Trimming stripped 8 bases from V and 1 base from J, with 11 bases between. The CDR3 loop spans 14 amino acids.

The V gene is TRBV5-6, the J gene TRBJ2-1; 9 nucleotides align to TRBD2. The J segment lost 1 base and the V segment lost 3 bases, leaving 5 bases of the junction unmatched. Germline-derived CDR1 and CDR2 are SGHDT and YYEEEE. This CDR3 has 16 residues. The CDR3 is CASSYIAGESYNEQFF. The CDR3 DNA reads TGTGCCAGCAGCTATATAGCGGGAGAATCCTACAATGAGCAGTTCTTC.

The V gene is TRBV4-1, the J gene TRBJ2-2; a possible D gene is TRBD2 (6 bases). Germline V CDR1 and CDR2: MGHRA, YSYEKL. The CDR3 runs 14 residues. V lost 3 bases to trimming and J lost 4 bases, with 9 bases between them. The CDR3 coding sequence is TGCGCCAGCAGCCATTCCGGGGGCACCGGGGAGCTGTTTTTT. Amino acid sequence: CASSHSGGTGELFF.

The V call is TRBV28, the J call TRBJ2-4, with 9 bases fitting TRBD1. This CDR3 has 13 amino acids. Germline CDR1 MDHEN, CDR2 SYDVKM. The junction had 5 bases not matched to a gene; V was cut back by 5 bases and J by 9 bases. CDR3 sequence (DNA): TGTGCCAGCAGTCCGGGACAGGGTTTCATTCAGTACTTC. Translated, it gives CASSPGQGFIQYF.

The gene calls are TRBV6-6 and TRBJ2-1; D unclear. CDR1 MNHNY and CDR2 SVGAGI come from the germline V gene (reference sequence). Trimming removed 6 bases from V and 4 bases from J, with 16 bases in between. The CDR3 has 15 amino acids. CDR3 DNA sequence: TGTGCCAGCAGGCTCGATCCCCTAGTTTACAATGAGCAGTTCTTC. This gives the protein CASRLDPLVYNEQFF.

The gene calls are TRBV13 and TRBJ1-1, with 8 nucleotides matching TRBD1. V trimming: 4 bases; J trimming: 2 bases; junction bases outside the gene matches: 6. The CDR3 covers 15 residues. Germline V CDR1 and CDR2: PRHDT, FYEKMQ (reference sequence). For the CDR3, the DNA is TGTGCCAGCAGCTCGTGGACAGGGATTAACACTGAAGCTTTCTTT. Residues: CASSSWTGINTEAFF.

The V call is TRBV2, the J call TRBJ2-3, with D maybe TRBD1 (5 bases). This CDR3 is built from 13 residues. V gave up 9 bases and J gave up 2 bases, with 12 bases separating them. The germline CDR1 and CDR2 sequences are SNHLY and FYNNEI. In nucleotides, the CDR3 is TGTGCCAGACCCCAGGGCCACACAGATACGCAGTATTTT. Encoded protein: CARPQGHTDTQYF.

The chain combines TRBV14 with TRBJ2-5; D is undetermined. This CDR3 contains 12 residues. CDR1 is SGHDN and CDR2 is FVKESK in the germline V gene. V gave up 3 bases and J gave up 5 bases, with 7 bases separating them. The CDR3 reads CASSHYGETQYF. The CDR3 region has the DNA TGTGCCAGCAGCCATTACGGCGAGACCCAGTACTTC.

This CDR3 is CASSLYDGGTEAFF. The DNA for the CDR3 is TGCGCCAGCAGCTTGTATGATGGGGGAACTGAAGCTTTCTTT. The V gene is TRBV5-1, the J gene TRBJ1-1, with D perhaps matching TRBD1 (5 bases). The CDR3 length is 14 residues. V lost 1 base, J lost 5 bases, and 12 bases lay in between. Germline V gene data show CDR1 as SGHRS and CDR2 as YFSETQ.

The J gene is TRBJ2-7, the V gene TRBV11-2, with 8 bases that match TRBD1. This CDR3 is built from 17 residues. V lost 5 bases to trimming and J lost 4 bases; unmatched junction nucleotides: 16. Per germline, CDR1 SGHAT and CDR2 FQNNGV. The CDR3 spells CASSSGGAGGRVYEQYF. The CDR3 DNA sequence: TGTGCCAGCAGCAGCGGAGGGGCAGGGGGCAGGGTTTACGAGCAGTACTTC. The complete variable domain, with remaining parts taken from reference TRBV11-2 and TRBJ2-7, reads EAGVAQSPRYKIIEKRQSVAFWCNPISGHATLYWYQQILGQGPKLLIQFQNNGVVDDSQLPKDRFSAERLKGVDSTLKIQPAKLEDSAVYLCASSSGGAGGRVYEQYFGPGTRLTVT.

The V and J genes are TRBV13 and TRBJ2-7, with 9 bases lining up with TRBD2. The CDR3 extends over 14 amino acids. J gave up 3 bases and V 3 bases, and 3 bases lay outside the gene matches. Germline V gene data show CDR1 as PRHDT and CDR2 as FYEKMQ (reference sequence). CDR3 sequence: CASSLREGFYEQYF. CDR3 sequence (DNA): TGTGCCAGCAGCTTGCGGGAGGGATTCTACGAGCAGTACTTC. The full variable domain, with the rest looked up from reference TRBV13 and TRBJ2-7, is AAGVIQSPRHLIKEKRETATLKCYPIPRHDTVYWYQQGPGQDPQFLISFYEKMQSDKGSIPDRFSAQQFSDYHSELNMSSLELGDSALYFCASSLREGFYEQYFGPGTRLTVT.

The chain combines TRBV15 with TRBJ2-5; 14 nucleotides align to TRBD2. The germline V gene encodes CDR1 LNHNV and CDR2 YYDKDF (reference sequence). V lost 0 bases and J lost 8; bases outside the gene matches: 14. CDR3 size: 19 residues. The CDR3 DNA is TGTGCCACCAGCAGAGATAGGACTAGCGGGAGGAGGAGGGGGAGCACCCAGTACTTC. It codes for CATSRDRTSGRRRGSTQYF.

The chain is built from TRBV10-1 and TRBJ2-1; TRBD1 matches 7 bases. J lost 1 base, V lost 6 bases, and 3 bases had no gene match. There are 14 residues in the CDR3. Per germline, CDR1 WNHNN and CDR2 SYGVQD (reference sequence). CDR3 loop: CASSTGQSYNEQFF. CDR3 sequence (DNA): TGCGCCAGCAGCACGGGACAGTCCTACAATGAGCAGTTCTTC.

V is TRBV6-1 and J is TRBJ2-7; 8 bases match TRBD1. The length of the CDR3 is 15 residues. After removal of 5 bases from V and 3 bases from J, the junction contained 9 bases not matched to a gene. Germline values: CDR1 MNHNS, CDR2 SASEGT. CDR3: CASSHQLQGGYEQYV. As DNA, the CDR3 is TGTGCCAGCAGTCATCAATTACAGGGGGGCTACGAGCAGTACGTC.

CDR3 sequence: CASSYSGRDSYGYTF. The DNA of the CDR3 is TGTGCCAGCAGTTACTCGGGCAGGGACTCCTATGGCTACACCTTC. This chain links TRBV6-5 with TRBJ1-2; tentatively, D is TRBD1 (5 bases). Germline CDR1 is MNHEY and CDR2 is SVGAGI. With 0 bases removed from V and 4 bases from J, the gap between germline ends came to 12 bases. The CDR3 spans 15 residues.

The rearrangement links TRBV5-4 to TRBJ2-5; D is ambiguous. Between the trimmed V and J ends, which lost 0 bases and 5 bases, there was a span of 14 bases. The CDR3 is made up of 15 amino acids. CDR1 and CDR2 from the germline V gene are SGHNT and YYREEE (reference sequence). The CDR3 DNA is TGTGCCAGCAGCTTGGGGCAGGAAGCTTGGGAGACCCAGTACTTC. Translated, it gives CASSLGQEAWETQYF.

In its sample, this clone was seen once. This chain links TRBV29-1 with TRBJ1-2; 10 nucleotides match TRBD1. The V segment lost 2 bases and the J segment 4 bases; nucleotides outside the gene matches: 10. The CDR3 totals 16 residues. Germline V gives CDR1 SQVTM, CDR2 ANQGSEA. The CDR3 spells CSVEHTTGGAIYGYTF. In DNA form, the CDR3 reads TGCAGCGTTGAACACACGACAGGGGGCGCGATCTATGGCTACACCTTC.

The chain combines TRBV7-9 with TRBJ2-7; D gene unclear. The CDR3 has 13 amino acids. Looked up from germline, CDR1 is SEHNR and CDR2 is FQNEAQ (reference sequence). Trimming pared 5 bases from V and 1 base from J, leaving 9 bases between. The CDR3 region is CASSRDNSYEQYF. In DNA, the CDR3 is TGTGCCAGCAGCCGCGATAATTCCTACGAGCAGTACTTC.

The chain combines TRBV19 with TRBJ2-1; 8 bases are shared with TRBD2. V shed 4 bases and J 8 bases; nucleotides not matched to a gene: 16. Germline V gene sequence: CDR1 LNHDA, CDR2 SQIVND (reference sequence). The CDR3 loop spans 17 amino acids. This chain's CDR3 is CASSTLRLAGRGDEQFF. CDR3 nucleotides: TGTGCCAGTAGTACCCTCCGGCTAGCGGGCCGGGGAGATGAGCAGTTCTTC. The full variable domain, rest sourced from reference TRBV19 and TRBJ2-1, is DGGITQSPKYLFRKEGQNVTLSCEQNLNHDAMYWYRQDPGQGLRLIYYSQIVNDFQKGDIAEGYSVSREKKESFPLTVTSAQKNPTAFYLCASSTLRLAGRGDEQFFGPGTRLTVL.

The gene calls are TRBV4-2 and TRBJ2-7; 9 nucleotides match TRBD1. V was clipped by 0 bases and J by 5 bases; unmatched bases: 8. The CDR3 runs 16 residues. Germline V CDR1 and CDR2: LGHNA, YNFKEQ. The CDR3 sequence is CASSQDLGQGSDEQYF. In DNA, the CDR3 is TGTGCCAGCAGCCAAGATCTTGGACAGGGGAGCGACGAGCAGTACTTC.

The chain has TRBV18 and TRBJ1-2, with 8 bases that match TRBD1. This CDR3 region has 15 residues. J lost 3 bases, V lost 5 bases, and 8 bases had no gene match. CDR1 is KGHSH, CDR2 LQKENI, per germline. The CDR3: CASSSSGGNYYGYTF. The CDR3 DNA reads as TGTGCCAGCTCATCCTCAGGGGGCAACTACTATGGCTACACCTTC.

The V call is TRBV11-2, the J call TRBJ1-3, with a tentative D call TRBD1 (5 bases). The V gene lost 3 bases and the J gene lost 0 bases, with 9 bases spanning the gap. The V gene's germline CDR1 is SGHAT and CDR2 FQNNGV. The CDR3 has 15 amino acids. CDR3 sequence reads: CASSFQGFSGNTIYF. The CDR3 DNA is TGTGCCAGCAGCTTCCAGGGTTTCTCTGGAAACACCATATATTTT. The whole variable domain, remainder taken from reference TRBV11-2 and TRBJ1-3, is EAGVAQSPRYKIIEKRQSVAFWCNPISGHATLYWYQQILGQGPKLLIQFQNNGVVDDSQLPKDRFSAERLKGVDSTLKIQPAKLEDSAVYLCASSFQGFSGNTIYFGEGSWLTVV.